This T cell receptor beta chain was profiled in a study of cytomegalovirus exposure and HLA in healthy donors. The V end was cut by 9 bases, the J end by 4 bases, with 12 bases between. Germline CDR1 MNHNS, CDR2 SASEGT. The CDR3 covers 12 residues. Each donor's status was that of a healthy bone marrow donor. A note on this clone: Its antigen remains unidentified.

Vbeta (60) and Jbeta (13) primers were used in the PCR. The repertoire was sequenced with immunoSEQ multiplex PCR; TCRdb's copy has only in-frame clones and lacks some. The sample consists of approximately 120,000 clones, more than 65% of them appearing once. Findings and limits, study-wide: As a later analysis showed, a missense DCLRE1C variant was linked to trimming of TCR beta V- and J-genes.

This chain links TRBV6-1 with TRBJ1-1; TRBD1 is a possible D gene (5 bases). Source material: PBMCs. The sequence derives from a man in his late teens or twenties in good health and CMV-seronegative. The CDR3 DNA follows: TGTGCCAGTCAGCAGGGTAGCACTGAAGCTTTCTTT. Amino acid sequence: CASQQGSTEAFF.